The rows below give T cell receptor beta chains drawn from one sample of a study of T cell responses to AZD1222 COVID-19 vaccine. Repertoires were generated with immunoSEQ multiplex PCR, while TCRdb's copy carries only in-frame clones and drops some. The profile shows roughly 150,000 clones, roughly 90% of them singletons. The material sequenced was peripheral blood, taken on day 0 of AZD1222 vaccination. The receptors come from an adult in good health. The CDR3 runs from the conserved cysteine through the conserved F or W. A D gene is named only where the DNA matches it firmly. The size entry is marked missing in some rows and otherwise reads once, few, many or a size class.

V gene	J gene	D gene	clone size	CDR3 protein	CDR3 DNA
TRBV5-4	TRBJ2-3	TRBD1	-	CASSTGTEGDTQYF	TGTGCCAGCAGTACCGGGACAGAGGGGGATACGCAGTATTTT
TRBV6-5	TRBJ1-4	TRBD1	-	CASSKTGEGEKLFF	TGTGCCAGCAGTAAGACAGGGGAAGGTGAAAAACTGTTTTTT
TRBV2	TRBJ2-3	TRBD1	few	CASSPLTGGIDTQYF	TGTGCCAGCAGTCCCCTGACAGGGGGAATAGATACGCAGTATTTT
TRBV9	TRBJ2-3	-	once	CASSVRRDGTDTQYF	TGTGCCAGCAGCGTAAGGCGGGACGGCACAGATACGCAGTATTTT
TRBV5-1	TRBJ1-4	TRBD1	once	CASSSRTGLNEKLFF	TGCGCCAGCAGCTCCCGGACAGGCTTGAATGAAAAACTGTTTTTT
TRBV5-4	TRBJ2-3	TRBD2	-	CASSRSGGQTDTQYF	TGTGCCAGCAGCCGAAGCGGGGGCCAAACAGATACGCAGTATTTT
TRBV28	TRBJ1-6	-	-	CASSPGPLNSPLHF	TGTGCCAGCAGTCCCGGGCCGTTGAATTCACCCCTCCACTTT
TRBV27	TRBJ1-5	TRBD1	-	CASSFLDRGNQPQHF	TGTGCCAGCAGTTTCCTCGACAGGGGGAATCAGCCCCAGCATTTT
TRBV7-3	TRBJ1-1	-	-	CASRVGSNTEAFF	TGTGCCAGCAGGGTGGGTAGTAACACTGAAGCTTTCTTT
TRBV19	TRBJ1-5	-	-	CASSTGVSNQPQHF	TGTGCCAGTAGTACGGGGGTAAGCAATCAGCCCCAGCATTTT
TRBV6-5	TRBJ2-7	TRBD2	-	CASSRLAGYEQYF	TGTGCCAGCAGCAGACTAGCAGGTTACGAGCAGTACTTC
TRBV24-1	TRBJ1-2	-	-	CATSDQGNYGYTF	TGTGCCACCAGTGATCAGGGAAACTATGGCTACACCTTC
TRBV7-8	TRBJ1-1	-	few	CASSSTMSTEAFF	TGTGCCAGCAGCTCGACAATGAGCACTGAAGCTTTCTTT
TRBV6-5	TRBJ1-1	-	once	CASSTVTGPTEAFF	TGTGCCAGCAGTACAGTCACAGGGCCCACTGAAGCTTTCTTT
TRBV5-1	TRBJ1-2	-	-	CASSLEAGSGYTF	TGCGCCAGCAGCTTGGAGGCAGGGAGTGGCTACACCTTC
TRBV18	TRBJ2-5	-	-	CASSPKETQYF	TGTGCCAGCTCACCAAAGGAGACCCAGTACTTC
TRBV11-2	TRBJ1-3	-	-	CASSPSPAGFRNTIYF	TGTGCCAGCAGCCCAAGTCCGGCAGGGTTTAGAAACACCATATATTTT
TRBV5-1	TRBJ1-2	TRBD1	-	CASSPGTGANYGYTF	TGCGCCAGCAGCCCGGGGACAGGAGCTAACTATGGCTACACCTTC
TRBV10-3	TRBJ2-1	-	-	CAISDGGRDEQFF	TGTGCCATCAGTGACGGTGGGCGAGATGAGCAGTTCTTC
TRBV30	TRBJ2-1	-	-	CAWEYSVVQFF	TGTGCCTGGGAGTATAGTGTGGTGCAGTTCTTC
TRBV28	TRBJ2-7	-	-	CASRQGNIYEQYF	TGTGCCAGCAGACAGGGAAATATCTACGAGCAGTACTTC
TRBV29-1	TRBJ1-5	-	-	CSVGQGENQPQHF	TGCAGCGTTGGGCAGGGCGAGAATCAGCCCCAGCATTTT
TRBV7-7	TRBJ2-5	-	-	CASSFQGGPGETQYF	TGTGCCAGCAGCTTTCAGGGAGGTCCGGGGGAGACCCAGTACTTC
TRBV28	TRBJ2-5	-	-	CASSSRVETQYF	TGTGCCAGCAGTTCCAGGGTCGAGACCCAGTACTTC
TRBV28	TRBJ2-3	-	-	CASSFQGHTDTQYF	TGTGCCAGCAGTTTTCAGGGCCACACAGATACGCAGTATTTT
TRBV9	TRBJ1-4	-	-	CASSVMGEGNEKLFF	TGTGCCAGCAGCGTAATGGGGGAGGGAAATGAAAAACTGTTTTTT
TRBV24-1	TRBJ2-3	-	-	CATVGPSSTDTQYF	TGTGCCACCGTTGGACCTTCAAGCACAGATACGCAGTATTTT
TRBV28	TRBJ1-4	-	-	CASSFPLVGNEKLFF	TGTGCCAGCAGTTTTCCCCTGGTTGGCAATGAAAAACTGTTTTTT
TRBV5-6	TRBJ1-1	-	-	CASSLGTLNTEAFF	TGTGCCAGCAGCTTGGGGACCTTGAACACTGAAGCTTTCTTT
TRBV19	TRBJ2-5	TRBD2	-	CASSGLATSQETQYF	TGTGCCAGTAGTGGACTAGCAACCAGTCAAGAGACCCAGTACTTC
TRBV7-6	TRBJ1-2	-	-	CASSLESGGGRRGYGYTF	TGTGCCAGCAGCTTAGAGTCAGGAGGTGGGAGGAGGGGATATGGCTACACCTTC
TRBV19	TRBJ2-1	-	-	CASSRQGGGNEQFF	TGTGCCAGTAGTAGGCAGGGTGGAGGCAATGAGCAGTTCTTC
TRBV2	TRBJ1-6	-	-	CASSEGSGELNSPLHF	TGTGCCAGCAGTGAAGGGTCAGGGGAGTTGAATTCACCCCTCCACTTT